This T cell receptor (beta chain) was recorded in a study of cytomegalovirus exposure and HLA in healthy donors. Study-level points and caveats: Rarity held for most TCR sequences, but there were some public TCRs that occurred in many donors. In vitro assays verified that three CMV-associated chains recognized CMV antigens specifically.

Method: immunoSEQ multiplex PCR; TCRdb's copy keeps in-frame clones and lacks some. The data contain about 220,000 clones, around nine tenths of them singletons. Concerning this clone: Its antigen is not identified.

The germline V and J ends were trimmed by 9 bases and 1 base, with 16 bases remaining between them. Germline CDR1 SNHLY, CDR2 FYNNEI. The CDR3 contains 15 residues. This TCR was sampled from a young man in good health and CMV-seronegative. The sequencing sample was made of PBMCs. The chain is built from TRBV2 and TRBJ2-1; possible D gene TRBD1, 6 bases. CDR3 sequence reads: CASFGPDRSYNEQFF. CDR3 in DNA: TGTGCCAGTTTTGGACCGGACAGATCCTACAATGAGCAGTTCTTC. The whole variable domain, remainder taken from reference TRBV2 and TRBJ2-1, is EPEVTQTPSHQVTQMGQEVILRCVPISNHLYFYWYRQILGQKVEFLVSFYNNEISEKSEIFDDQFSVERPDGSNFTLKIRSTKLEDSAMYFCASFGPDRSYNEQFFGPGTRLTVL.